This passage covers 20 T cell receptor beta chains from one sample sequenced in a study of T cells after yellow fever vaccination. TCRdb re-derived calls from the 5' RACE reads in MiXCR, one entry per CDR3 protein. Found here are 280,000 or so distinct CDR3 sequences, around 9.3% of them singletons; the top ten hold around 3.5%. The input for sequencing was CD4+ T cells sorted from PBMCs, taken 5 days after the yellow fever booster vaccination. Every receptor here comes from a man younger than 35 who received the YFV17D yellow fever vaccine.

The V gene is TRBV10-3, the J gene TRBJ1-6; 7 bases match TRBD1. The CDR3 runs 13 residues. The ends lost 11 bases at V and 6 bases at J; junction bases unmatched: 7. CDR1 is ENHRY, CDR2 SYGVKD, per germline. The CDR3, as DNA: TGTGCCCTCCGGGACAGTTTTAATTCACCCCTCCACTTT. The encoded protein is CALRDSFNSPLHF.

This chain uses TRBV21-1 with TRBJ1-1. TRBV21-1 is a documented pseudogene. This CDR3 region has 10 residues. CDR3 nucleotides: TGTCTCTCGTTGAACACTGAAGCTTTCTTT. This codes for CLSLNTEAFF.

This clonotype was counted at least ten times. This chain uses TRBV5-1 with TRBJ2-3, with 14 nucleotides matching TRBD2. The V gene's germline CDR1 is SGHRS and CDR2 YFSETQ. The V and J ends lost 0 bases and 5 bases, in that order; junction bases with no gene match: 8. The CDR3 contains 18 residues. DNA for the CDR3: TGCGCCAGCAGCTTGGCCCGACTAGCGGGGGGGCAATTAGATACGCAGTATTTT. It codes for CASSLARLAGGQLDTQYF.

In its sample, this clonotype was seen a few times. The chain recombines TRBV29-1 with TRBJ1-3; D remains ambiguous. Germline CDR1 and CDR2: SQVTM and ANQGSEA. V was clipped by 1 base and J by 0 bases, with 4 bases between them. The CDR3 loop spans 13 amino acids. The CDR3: CSVEAISGNTIYF. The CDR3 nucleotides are TGCAGCGTTGAAGCTATCTCTGGAAACACCATATATTTT.

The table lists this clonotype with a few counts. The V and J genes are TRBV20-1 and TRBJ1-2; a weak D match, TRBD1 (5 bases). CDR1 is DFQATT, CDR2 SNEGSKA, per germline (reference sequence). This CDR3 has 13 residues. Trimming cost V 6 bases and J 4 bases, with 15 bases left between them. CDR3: CSAVRDRGYGYTF. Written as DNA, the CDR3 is TGCAGTGCGGTCAGAGACAGAGGCTATGGCTACACCTTC.

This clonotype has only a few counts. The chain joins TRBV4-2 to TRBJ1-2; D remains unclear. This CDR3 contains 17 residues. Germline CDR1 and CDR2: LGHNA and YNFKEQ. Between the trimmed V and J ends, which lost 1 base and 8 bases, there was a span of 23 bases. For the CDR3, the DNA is TGTGCCAGCAGCCAAGTGGGTGGTGACGGGTCGTTGAAAGGCTACACCTTC. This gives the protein CASSQVGGDGSLKGYTF.

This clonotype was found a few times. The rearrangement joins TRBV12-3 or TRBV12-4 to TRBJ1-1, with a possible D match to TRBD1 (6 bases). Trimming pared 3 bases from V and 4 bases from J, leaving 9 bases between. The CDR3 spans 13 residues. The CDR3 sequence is CASSFQGSTEAFF. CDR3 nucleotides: TGTGCCAGCAGTTTCCAGGGGAGCACTGAAGCTTTCTTT.

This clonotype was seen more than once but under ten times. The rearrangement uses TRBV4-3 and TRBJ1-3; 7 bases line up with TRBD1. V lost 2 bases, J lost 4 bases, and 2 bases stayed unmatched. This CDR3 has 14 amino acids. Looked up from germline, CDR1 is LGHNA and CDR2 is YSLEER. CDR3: CASSQTGVGNTIYF. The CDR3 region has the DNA TGCGCCAGCAGCCAAACAGGGGTAGGAAACACCATATATTTT.

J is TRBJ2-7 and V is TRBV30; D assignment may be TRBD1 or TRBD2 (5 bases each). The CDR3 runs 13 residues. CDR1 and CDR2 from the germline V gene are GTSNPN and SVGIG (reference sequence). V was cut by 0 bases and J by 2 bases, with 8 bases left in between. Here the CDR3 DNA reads TGTGCCTGGAGTGTTCAGGGAGCCTACGAGCAGTACTTC. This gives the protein CAWSVQGAYEQYF. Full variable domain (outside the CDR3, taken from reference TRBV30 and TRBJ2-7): SQTIHQWPATLVQPVGSPLSLECTVEGTSNPNLYWYRQAAGRGLQLLFYSVGIGQISSEVPQNLSASRPQDRQFILSSKKLLLSDSGFYLCAWSVQGAYEQYFGPGTRLTVT.

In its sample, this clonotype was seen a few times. The CDR3: CASSPLAGGRNSSYNEQFF. The CDR3, as DNA: TGTGCCAGCAGCCCCTTAGCGGGGGGCCGTAATAGCTCCTACAATGAGCAGTTCTTC. The chain recombines TRBV3-1 with TRBJ2-1, with 10 bases matching TRBD2. From germline, CDR1 is LGHDT and CDR2 YNNKEL (reference sequence). This CDR3 contains 19 residues. Trimming removed 4 bases from V and 0 bases from J; junction bases left unmatched: 12.

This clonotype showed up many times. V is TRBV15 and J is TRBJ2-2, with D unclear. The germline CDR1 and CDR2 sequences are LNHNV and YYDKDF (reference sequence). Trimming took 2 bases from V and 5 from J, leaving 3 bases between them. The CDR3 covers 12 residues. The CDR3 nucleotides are TGTGCCACCAGCAGACCTACCGGGGAGCTGTTTTTT. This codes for CATSRPTGELFF.

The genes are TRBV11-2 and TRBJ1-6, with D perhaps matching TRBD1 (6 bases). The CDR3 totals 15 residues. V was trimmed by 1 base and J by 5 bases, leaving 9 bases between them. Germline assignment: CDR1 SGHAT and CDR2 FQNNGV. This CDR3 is CASSLAGADNSPLHF. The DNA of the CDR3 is TGTGCCAGCAGCTTAGCAGGGGCCGATAATTCACCCCTCCACTTT.

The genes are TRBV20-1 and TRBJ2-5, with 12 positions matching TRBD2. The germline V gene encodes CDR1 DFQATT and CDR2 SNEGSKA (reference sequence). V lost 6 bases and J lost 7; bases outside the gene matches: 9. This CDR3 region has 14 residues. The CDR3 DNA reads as TGCAGTGCACGGACTAGCGGGGTGGAGACGACCCAGTACTTC. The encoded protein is CSARTSGVETTQYF.

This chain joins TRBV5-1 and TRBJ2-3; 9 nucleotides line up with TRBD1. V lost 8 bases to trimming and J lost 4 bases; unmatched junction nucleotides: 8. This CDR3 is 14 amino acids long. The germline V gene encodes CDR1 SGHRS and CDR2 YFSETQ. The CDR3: CASLRDRASDTQYF. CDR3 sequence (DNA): TGCGCCAGTCTCCGGGACAGGGCGTCAGATACGCAGTATTTT.

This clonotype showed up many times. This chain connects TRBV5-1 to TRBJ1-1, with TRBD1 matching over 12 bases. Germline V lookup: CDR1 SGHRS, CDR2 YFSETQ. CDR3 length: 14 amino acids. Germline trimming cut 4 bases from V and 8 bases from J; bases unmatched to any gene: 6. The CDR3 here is CASSLGQGAEEAFF. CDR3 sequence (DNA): TGCGCCAGCAGCCTGGGACAGGGGGCCGAAGAAGCTTTCTTT.

The DNA of the CDR3 is TGTGCCAGCAGCCGACCGGACAGTTGGGAGCAGTACGTC. Translation: CASSRPDSWEQYV. This chain connects TRBV5-5 to TRBJ2-7; perhaps TRBD1 as D (6 bases). CDR3 length: 13 amino acids. V was trimmed by 4 bases and J by 7 bases, leaving 15 bases between them. The germline gives CDR1 SGHKS, CDR2 YYEKEE (reference sequence).

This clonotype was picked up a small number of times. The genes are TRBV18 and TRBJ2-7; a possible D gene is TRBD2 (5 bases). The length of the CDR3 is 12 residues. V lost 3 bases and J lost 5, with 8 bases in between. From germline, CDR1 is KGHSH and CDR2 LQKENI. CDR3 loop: CASSPPGNEQYF. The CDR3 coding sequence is TGTGCCAGCTCACCTCCCGGGAACGAGCAGTACTTC.

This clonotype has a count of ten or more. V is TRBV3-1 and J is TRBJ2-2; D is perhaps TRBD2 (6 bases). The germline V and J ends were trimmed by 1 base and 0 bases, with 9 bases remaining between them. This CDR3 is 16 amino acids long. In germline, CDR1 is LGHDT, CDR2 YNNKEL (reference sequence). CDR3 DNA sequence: TGTGCCAGCAGCCAAGTGCGGGGAACGAACACCGGGGAGCTGTTTTTT. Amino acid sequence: CASSQVRGTNTGELFF.

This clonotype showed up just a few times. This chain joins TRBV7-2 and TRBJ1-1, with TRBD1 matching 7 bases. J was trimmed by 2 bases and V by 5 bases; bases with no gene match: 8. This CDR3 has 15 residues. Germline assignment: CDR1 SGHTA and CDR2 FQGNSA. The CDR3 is CASSRAGTANTEAFF. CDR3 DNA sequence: TGTGCCAGCAGCCGAGCCGGGACAGCTAACACTGAAGCTTTCTTT.

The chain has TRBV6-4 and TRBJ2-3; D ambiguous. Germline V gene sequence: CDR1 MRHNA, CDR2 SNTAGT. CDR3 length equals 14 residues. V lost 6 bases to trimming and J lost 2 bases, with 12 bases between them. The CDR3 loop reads CASREQLHTDTQYF. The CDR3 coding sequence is TGTGCCAGCAGGGAACAGCTTCACACAGATACGCAGTATTTT.